The sequence of this T cell receptor beta chain was determined in a study of T cells in Graves' hyperthyroidism and ophthalmopathy. Trimming shortened V by 7 bases and J by 0 bases, and 7 bases separated the two germline ends. There are 14 residues in the CDR3. Germline V lookup: CDR1 MNHNS, CDR2 SASEGT. RNA transcripts gave rise to amplified TCR beta CDR3 regions. Researchers ran a first-round RT-PCR on the TCR CDR3 using the HTBI primer set. Each CDR3 protein gets one entry after TCRdb re-called the multiplex PCR reads with MiXCR. Of 500,000 or so distinct CDR3 sequences listed, more than 15% are singletons.

The TCR comes from a woman aged 25 to 45 with Graves' ophthalmopathy. The rearrangement links TRBV6-1 to TRBJ2-6; no definite D call. The specimen sequenced was blood. CDR3 DNA sequence: TGTGCCAGCAAAACCCCCTCTGGGGCCAACGTCCTGACTTTC. Protein: CASKTPSGANVLTF.